This entry features one T cell receptor beta chain sequence. This sample was included in a study of blood T cell repertoires in COVID-19. In the study overall: From the United States, Italy and Spain came samples of acute and convalescent COVID-19.

The study assigned cohorts using participant-reported clinical history. How the authors handled the data: Estimates of nucleated cell counts were drawn from the amplification of reference gene primers. The method was immunoSEQ multiplex PCR; TCRdb's version includes in-frame clones alone and lacks a portion of them. Clone size and V and J calls were adopted from that table, with D and trimming inferred from the DNA. The sample contains roughly 160,000 clones, almost 85% of which appear only once. Sequencing was carried out using PBMCs or T cells enriched from blood (not recorded which). The receptor was isolated from a man between 50 and 59 years old who had recovered from COVID-19.

The DNA for the CDR3 is TGTGCCAGCAGTTTATCCTTAAGCGGGAGGAGCAACTACGAGCAGTACTTC. Amino acid sequence: CASSLSLSGRSNYEQYF. J is TRBJ2-7 and V is TRBV27, with TRBD2 matching over 9 bases. The CDR3 contains 17 residues. CDR1 is MNHEY and CDR2 is SMNVEV in the germline V gene (reference sequence). V was clipped by 0 bases and J by 3 bases; unmatched bases: 9.